A single sample is the source of the 31 T cell receptor beta chains below, sequenced in a study of control samples from healthy donors and cancer patients. Repertoires were generated with immunoSEQ multiplex PCR, while TCRdb's copy carries only in-frame clones and drops some. The sample lists more than 100,000 clones, roughly 86% occurring once. Sequencing was done on a sample of PBMCs. All receptors come from a middle-aged man with head and neck cancer.

This chain uses TRBV10-3 with TRBJ1-3; D not certain. V lost 6 bases to trimming and J lost 0 bases, with 6 bases between them. This CDR3 is built from 13 residues. Germline CDR1 is ENHRY and CDR2 is SYGVKD. In DNA form, the CDR3 reads TGTGCCATCAGGACGAGCTCTGGAAACACCATATATTTT. As protein: CAIRTSSGNTIYF.

In its sample, this clone was seen once. The chain is built from TRBV18 and TRBJ1-3; 8 bases are a match to TRBD1. This CDR3 region has 15 residues. V lost 5 bases to trimming and J lost 2 bases; unmatched junction nucleotides: 5. Germline-derived CDR1 and CDR2 are KGHSH and LQKENI. The CDR3, as DNA: TGTGCCAGCTCAGCGGACAGGGTGGCTGGAAACACCATATATTTT. It translates to CASSADRVAGNTIYF.

The V gene is TRBV29-1, the J gene TRBJ1-2; 7 positions agree with TRBD1. Per the germline V gene, CDR1 is SQVTM and CDR2 is ANQGSEA. The CDR3 is 13 residues long. Trimming cost V 7 bases and J 8 bases; bases outside gene matches: 13. The CDR3 sequence: CSARKTGPGGYTF. The CDR3, as DNA: TGCAGCGCCAGGAAGACAGGGCCGGGAGGCTACACCTTC.

The chain links TRBV7-3 to TRBJ2-1; 11 nucleotides line up with TRBD2. The J segment lost 7 bases and the V segment lost 5 bases, leaving 10 bases of the junction unmatched. Germline V CDR1 and CDR2: SGHTA, FQGTGA. The CDR3 extends over 16 amino acids. The CDR3 spells CASSLFSGGARNEQFF. The CDR3 bases are TGTGCCAGCAGCCTGTTTAGCGGGGGGGCCAGGAATGAGCAGTTCTTC.

J is TRBJ1-3 and V is TRBV6-5; D remains ambiguous. CDR1 and CDR2 (germline): MNHEY, SVGAGI. The CDR3 has 16 residues. Trimming removed 0 bases at V and 0 bases at J, with 9 bases between. The CDR3: CASSYSRQSSGNTIYF. CDR3 nucleotide sequence: TGTGCCAGCAGTTACTCAAGGCAGAGCTCTGGAAACACCATATATTTT.

CDR3 residues: CASRFYGQGLKETQYF. For the CDR3, the DNA is TGTGCCAGCAGATTCTATGGACAGGGTCTAAAAGAGACCCAGTACTTC. This chain joins TRBV6-6 and TRBJ2-5; 8 bases agree with TRBD1. Germline V gene lookup returns CDR1 MNHNY and CDR2 SVGAGI (reference sequence). V lost 6 bases, J lost 3 bases, and 12 bases stayed unmatched. The CDR3 sequence is 16 residues long.

This clone has just a few counts. V and J are TRBV29-1 and TRBJ1-5, with D perhaps matching TRBD1 (6 bases). With 6 bases removed from V and 4 bases from J, the gap between germline ends came to 13 bases. The germline CDR1 and CDR2 sequences are SQVTM and ANQGSEA. This CDR3 is 13 amino acids long. The CDR3 sequence: CSVRDNWNQPQHF. As DNA, the CDR3 is TGCAGCGTCAGGGACAACTGGAATCAGCCCCAGCATTTT.

Regarding this clone: This same CDR3 is encoded by further DNA sequences in the sample. This chain connects TRBV6-5 to TRBJ2-3; TRBD1 agrees at 7 bases. The CDR3 is 14 amino acids. Germline V gene sequence: CDR1 MNHEY, CDR2 SVGAGI. V shed 8 bases and J 1 base; nucleotides not matched to a gene: 6. CDR3 coding DNA: TGTGCCAGCCGGACAGGACTTCGCACAGATACGCAGTATTTT. Translation: CASRTGLRTDTQYF.

The V gene is TRBV28, the J gene TRBJ1-4, with a weak D call TRBD1 (6 bases). The germline CDR1 and CDR2 sequences are MDHEN and SYDVKM. The length of the CDR3 is 13 residues. Between the trimmed V and J ends, which lost 6 bases and 5 bases, there was a span of 10 bases. CDR3 protein: CASSPQGNEKLFF. The CDR3 bases are TGTGCCAGCAGCCCACAGGGAAATGAAAAACTGTTTTTT.

The V and J genes are TRBV27 and TRBJ2-3; D is possibly TRBD1 (5 bases). Germline V lookup: CDR1 MNHEY, CDR2 SMNVEV (reference sequence). The V gene lost 3 bases and the J gene lost 6 bases, with 16 bases spanning the gap. The CDR3 consists of 15 residues. DNA for the CDR3: TGTGCCAGCAGTTTCGACCAGGGTAGTAGGGATACGCAGTATTTT. It is translated as CASSFDQGSRDTQYF.

The rearrangement uses TRBV4-2 and TRBJ1-2; unclear D gene. Trimming removed 1 base at V and 5 bases at J, with 5 bases between. CDR1 is LGHNA, CDR2 YNFKEQ, per germline. The CDR3 extends over 12 amino acids. CDR3 protein: CASSQGEYGYTF. The CDR3 DNA reads as TGTGCCAGCAGCCAAGGGGAGTATGGCTACACCTTC.

As for this clone: This sample includes further DNA sequences coding for the same CDR3. The chain joins TRBV27 to TRBJ1-2, with D unresolved. The V end lost 2 bases, the J end lost 2 bases, and 6 bases lay between the germline ends. The CDR3 contains 13 residues. Germline lookup yields CDR1 MNHEY and CDR2 SMNVEV (reference sequence). The CDR3: CASSLEGNYGYTF. In DNA, the CDR3 is TGTGCCAGCAGTTTAGAAGGGAACTATGGCTACACCTTC.

CDR3 DNA: TGTGCCAGTACCGCGATTCTGAGGGCTTGGGAAAAACTGTTTTTT. The encoded protein is CASTAILRAWEKLFF. The gene calls are TRBV19 and TRBJ1-4; D unclear. V lost 7 bases, J lost 8 bases, and 20 bases lay in between. The CDR3 length is 15 residues. Germline V CDR1 and CDR2: LNHDA, SQIVND (reference sequence).

This chain uses TRBV28 with TRBJ2-2, with a possible D match to TRBD1 (7 bases). CDR1 is MDHEN, CDR2 SYDVKM, per germline. Between the trimmed V and J ends, which lost 2 bases and 4 bases, there was a span of 17 bases. The CDR3 is 17 amino acids. This CDR3 is CASSLGHRGLRTGELFF. Written as DNA, the CDR3 is TGTGCCAGCAGTTTAGGGCACAGGGGACTTCGCACCGGGGAGCTGTTTTTT.

This clone was seen a few times. The DNA of the CDR3 is TGTGCCAGCAGCGCCGACACAGGGGCTGGAAACACCATATATTTT. This gives the protein CASSADTGAGNTIYF. The chain recombines TRBV7-2 with TRBJ1-3; 7 bases are shared with TRBD1. There are 15 residues in the CDR3. The trim removed 5 bases at V and 2 bases at J, leaving 6 bases unmatched. Looked up from germline, CDR1 is SGHTA and CDR2 is FQGNSA.

V and J are TRBV14 and TRBJ2-5, with D possibly being TRBD1 or TRBD2 (5 bases each). Trimming left V 3 bases short and J 0 bases short, with 14 bases between. From germline, CDR1 is SGHDN and CDR2 FVKESK. This CDR3 is 16 amino acids long. CDR3 bases: TGTGCCAGCAGCCAGGGGACGTCCGCATACCAAGAGACCCAGTACTTC. It is translated as CASSQGTSAYQETQYF.

The gene calls are TRBV27 and TRBJ2-1, with D perhaps matching TRBD1 or TRBD2 (5 bases each). Germline V lookup: CDR1 MNHEY, CDR2 SMNVEV (reference sequence). With 4 bases removed from V and 6 bases from J, the gap between germline ends came to 7 bases. The CDR3 is 12 residues long. CDR3 region: CASSYGGNEQFF. As DNA, the CDR3 is TGTGCCAGCAGTTATGGGGGCAATGAGCAGTTCTTC.

This sequence joins TRBV4-2 and TRBJ2-1, with TRBD2 identical over 8 bases. Per germline, CDR1 LGHNA and CDR2 YNFKEQ. The CDR3 has 16 amino acids. V gave up 4 bases and J gave up 2 bases; unmatched junction bases: 7. The CDR3, as DNA: TGTGCCAGCAGCCTTCAGGTCGGGGGGGCCTACAATGAGCAGTTCTTC. The encoded protein is CASSLQVGGAYNEQFF.

The chain couples TRBV6-6 to TRBJ1-4, with D maybe TRBD1 (5 bases). The CDR3 spans 13 residues. Trimming removed 6 bases from V and 10 bases from J, with 15 bases in between. The germline gives CDR1 MNHNY, CDR2 SVGAGI (reference sequence). The CDR3 DNA is TGTGCCAGCAGGCCGGGGCCTGAGGGAAAACTGTTTTTT. This encodes CASRPGPEGKLFF.

As concerns this clone: Other nucleotide sequences in the sample specify the same CDR3. The V call is TRBV18, the J call TRBJ1-5, with D perhaps matching TRBD1 (6 bases). Germline V gene sequence: CDR1 KGHSH, CDR2 LQKENI. CDR3 length equals 14 residues. V was trimmed by 2 bases and J by 4 bases, leaving 9 bases between them. The CDR3 spells CASSPGGQNQPQHF. The CDR3 DNA follows: TGTGCCAGCTCACCAGGGGGCCAAAATCAGCCCCAGCATTTT.

The CDR3 coding sequence is TGTGCCAGCAGCTCCTACAGGGAGCTCTCTGGAAACACCATATATTTT. As protein: CASSSYRELSGNTIYF. The rearrangement links TRBV7-9 to TRBJ1-3; D might be TRBD1 (6 bases). The CDR3 covers 16 residues. V shed 4 bases and J shed 0 bases, with 13 bases lying between them. CDR1 SEHNR and CDR2 FQNEAQ come from the germline V gene (reference sequence).

This rearrangement joins TRBV28 to TRBJ2-7, with D perhaps matching TRBD2 (5 bases). The germline V and J ends were trimmed by 3 bases and 2 bases, with 17 bases remaining between them. The CDR3 extends over 16 amino acids. Per germline, CDR1 MDHEN and CDR2 SYDVKM. CDR3 DNA: TGTGCCAGCAGTTTGCGCCATAGGAGGTCCGCCTACGAGCAGTACTTC. Amino acid sequence: CASSLRHRRSAYEQYF.

The chain has TRBV2 and TRBJ1-4, with TRBD1 as a possible D gene (6 bases). V lost 5 bases to trimming and J lost 3 bases, with 16 bases between them. Germline V gives CDR1 SNHLY, CDR2 FYNNEI. The CDR3 totals 16 residues. In DNA, the CDR3 is TGTGCCAGCAGTCCGGGACATTCGACCGCTAATGAAAAACTGTTTTTT. Its protein is CASSPGHSTANEKLFF.

A note on this clone: Other nucleotide sequences in the sample specify the same CDR3. This chain connects TRBV28 to TRBJ2-2; 10 positions agree with TRBD2. CDR1 is MDHEN and CDR2 is SYDVKM in the germline V gene. The CDR3 runs 14 residues. V shed 5 bases and J 5 bases; nucleotides not matched to a gene: 2. The CDR3 DNA is TGTGCCAGCAGTCTACTAGCGGGAACCGGGGAGCTGTTTTTT. This codes for CASSLLAGTGELFF.

This clone has more than one count but fewer than ten. The genes are TRBV18 and TRBJ1-5; D may be TRBD1 (5 bases). The CDR3 length is 14 residues. Germline-derived CDR1 and CDR2 are KGHSH and LQKENI. The V and J ends lost 3 bases and 3 bases respectively, with 9 bases between them. This CDR3 is CASSPQGANQPQHF. The CDR3 bases are TGTGCCAGCTCACCGCAAGGGGCCAATCAGCCCCAGCATTTT.

This chain joins TRBV2 and TRBJ1-1; TRBD1 matches at 7 bases. Germline V gives CDR1 SNHLY, CDR2 FYNNEI. V lost 7 bases and J lost 5; bases outside the gene matches: 13. This CDR3 has 15 residues. CDR3 residues: CASKAGQHAATEAFF. Here the CDR3 DNA reads TGTGCCAGCAAGGCGGGACAGCACGCCGCAACTGAAGCTTTCTTT.

The chain uses TRBV27 and TRBJ1-2; D perhaps matches TRBD1 (5 bases). Germline V CDR1 and CDR2: MNHEY, SMNVEV (reference sequence). The CDR3 spans 13 residues. V shed 3 bases and J shed 6 bases, with 11 bases lying between them. CDR3 bases: TGTGCCAGCAGTTTGGGACGGTTAAATGGCTACACCTTC. It yields the protein CASSLGRLNGYTF.

This CDR3 reads CATSGRGPLNEQFF. CDR3 DNA sequence: TGTGCCACCTCCGGGCGGGGACCGTTAAATGAGCAGTTCTTC. The chain has TRBV28 and TRBJ2-1, with D possibly matching TRBD2 (6 bases). This CDR3 region has 14 residues. The V and J ends lost 10 bases and 7 bases respectively, with 20 bases between them. Germline-derived CDR1 and CDR2 are MDHEN and SYDVKM. Looking up the rest from reference TRBV28 and TRBJ2-1 gives the full variable domain: DVKVTQSSRYLVKRTGEKVFLECVQDMDHENMFWYRQDPGLGLRLIYFSYDVKMKEKGDIPEGYSVSREKKERFSLILESASTNQTSMYLCATSGRGPLNEQFFGPGTRLTVL.

The chain uses TRBV6-5 and TRBJ2-7; D is unclear. The CDR3 contains 13 residues. Germline V lookup: CDR1 MNHEY, CDR2 SVGAGI. Trimming took 6 bases from V and 3 from J, leaving 12 bases between them. This chain's CDR3 is CASRTTVNYEQYF. CDR3 in DNA: TGTGCCAGCAGAACCACAGTTAACTACGAGCAGTACTTC.

This clone appeared a single time. The chain carries TRBV7-3 and TRBJ2-1; D perhaps matches TRBD2 (6 bases). V gave up 4 bases and J gave up 4 bases, with 17 bases separating them. CDR1 is SGHTA and CDR2 is FQGTGA in the germline V gene. This CDR3 spans 16 amino acids. The CDR3 loop is CASSSLGTGTYNEQFF. DNA of the CDR3: TGTGCCAGCAGCTCACTCGGGACTGGTACTTACAATGAGCAGTTCTTC.

This clone appeared once. The V call is TRBV7-3, the J call TRBJ2-1; 12 nucleotides match TRBD2. This CDR3 is 16 amino acids long. Germline assignment: CDR1 SGHTA and CDR2 FQGTGA. V shed 6 bases and J 4 bases; nucleotides not matched to a gene: 7. CDR3 loop: CASSSHGLAGYNEQFF. CDR3 sequence (DNA): TGTGCCAGCAGTTCCCATGGACTAGCGGGGTACAATGAGCAGTTCTTC.